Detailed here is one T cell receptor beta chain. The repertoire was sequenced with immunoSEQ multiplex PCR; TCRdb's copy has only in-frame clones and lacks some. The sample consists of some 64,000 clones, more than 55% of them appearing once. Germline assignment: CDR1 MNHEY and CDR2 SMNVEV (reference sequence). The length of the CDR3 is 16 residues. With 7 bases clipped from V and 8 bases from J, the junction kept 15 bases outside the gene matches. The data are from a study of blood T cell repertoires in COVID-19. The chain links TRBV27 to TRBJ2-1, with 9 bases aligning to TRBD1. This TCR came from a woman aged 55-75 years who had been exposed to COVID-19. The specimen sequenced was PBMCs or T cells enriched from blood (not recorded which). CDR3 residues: CASKLTGTGRIDEQFF. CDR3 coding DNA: TGTGCCAGCAAACTCACGGGGACAGGGAGAATAGATGAGCAGTTCTTC.